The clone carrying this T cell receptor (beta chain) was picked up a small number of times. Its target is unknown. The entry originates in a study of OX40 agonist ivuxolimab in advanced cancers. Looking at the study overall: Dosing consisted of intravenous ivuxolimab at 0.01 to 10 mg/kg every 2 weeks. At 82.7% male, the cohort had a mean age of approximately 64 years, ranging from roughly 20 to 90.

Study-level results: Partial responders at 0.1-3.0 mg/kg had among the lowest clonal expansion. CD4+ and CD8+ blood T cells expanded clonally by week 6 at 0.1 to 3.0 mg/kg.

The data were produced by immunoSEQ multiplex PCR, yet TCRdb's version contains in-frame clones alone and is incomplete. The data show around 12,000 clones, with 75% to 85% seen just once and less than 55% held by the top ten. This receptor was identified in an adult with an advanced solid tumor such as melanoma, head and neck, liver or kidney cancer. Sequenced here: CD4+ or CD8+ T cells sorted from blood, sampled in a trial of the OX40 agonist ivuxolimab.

The CDR3 DNA reads TGTGCCAGCAGTCTCGCCGGGACGGGTGGCTACACCTTC. Encoded protein: CASSLAGTGGYTF. J is TRBJ1-2 and V is TRBV27; tentative D call: TRBD1 (5 bases). The CDR3 extends over 13 amino acids. Trimming shortened V by 5 bases and J by 7 bases, and 14 bases separated the two germline ends. The germline V gene has CDR1 MNHEY and CDR2 SMNVEV (reference sequence).